The 27 T cell receptor beta chains reported below all come from one sample, sequenced in a study of Graves' ophthalmopathy and Graves' hyperthyroidism. The authors amplified TCR beta CDR3 regions, and they did so from RNA transcripts for repertoire sequencing. RT-PCR was first run with HTBI primers, then multiplex PCR in a second round. TCRdb re-called the multiplex PCR reads through MiXCR, storing one row per CDR3 protein. The repertoire includes 680,000 or so distinct CDR3 sequences, around a fifth of them detected once, and approximately 6.9% sits in the top ten. The sequenced sample was peripheral blood. These receptors were collected from a woman aged 18-29 years with stable Graves' hyperthyroidism. Some clones in this sample may be carry-over from other donors' samples.

This clonotype was recorded many times. The V and J genes are TRBV11-2 and TRBJ1-3; tentatively, D is TRBD1 (5 bases). The germline V and J ends were trimmed by 1 base and 2 bases, with 12 bases remaining between them. The CDR3 length is 16 residues. Looked up from germline, CDR1 is SGHAT and CDR2 is FQNNGV. The CDR3 DNA follows: TGTGCCAGCAGCTTAGGACCGTGGGGGGCTGGAAACACCATATATTTT. Amino acids: CASSLGPWGAGNTIYF.

V is TRBV28 and J is TRBJ1-1; D remains unclear. Germline V lookup: CDR1 MDHEN, CDR2 SYDVKM. V was clipped by 7 bases and J by 6 bases, with 12 bases between them. CDR3 length equals 12 residues. The CDR3 sequence is CASTTDPPEAFF. The CDR3 bases are TGTGCCAGCACCACCGACCCGCCTGAAGCTTTCTTT.

This clonotype was seen ten or more times. The J gene is TRBJ1-2, the V gene TRBV5-1; no firm D call. V lost 0 bases, J lost 0 bases, and 9 bases lay in between. The CDR3 runs to 15 residues. Germline CDR1 is SGHRS and CDR2 is YFSETQ. The CDR3 region is CASSLGPATNYGYTF. CDR3 coding DNA: TGCGCCAGCAGCTTGGGTCCCGCGACTAACTATGGCTACACCTTC. The full variable domain, its missing parts supplied by reference TRBV5-1 and TRBJ1-2, is KAGVTQTPRYLIKTRGQQVTLSCSPISGHRSVSWYQQTPGQGLQFLFEYFSETQRNKGNFPGRFSGRQFSNSRSEMNVSTLELGDSALYLCASSLGPATNYGYTFGSGTRLTVV.

The chain carries TRBV12-3 or TRBV12-4 and TRBJ2-5; 9 bases align to TRBD1. This CDR3 is built from 14 residues. J was trimmed by 3 bases and V by 5 bases; bases with no gene match: 4. CDR3 in DNA: TGTGCCAGCAGTGGGACAGGGACAGAAGAGACCCAGTACTTC. Translated, it gives CASSGTGTEETQYF.

This sequence joins TRBV6-1 and TRBJ1-2, with a weak D call TRBD1 (5 bases). The ends were cut back, 7 bases at V and 4 bases at J, with 19 bases in the middle. CDR3 size: 15 residues. CDR1 MNHNS and CDR2 SASEGT come from the germline V gene. The CDR3 reads CASTRRGGQSYGYTF. CDR3 in DNA: TGTGCCAGCACCAGAAGGGGAGGGCAAAGCTATGGCTACACCTTC.

There are many counts of this clonotype. The genes are TRBV11-2 and TRBJ2-7; D possibly matches TRBD1 or TRBD2 (5 bases each). CDR1 and CDR2 from the germline V gene are SGHAT and FQNNGV. There are 16 residues in the CDR3. The ends were cut back, 1 base at V and 0 bases at J, with 13 bases in the middle. In DNA form, the CDR3 reads TGTGCCAGCAGCTTAGGTGCCGGGACCGGCTCCTACGAGCAGTACTTC. The encoded protein is CASSLGAGTGSYEQYF.

This clonotype showed up many times. The gene calls are TRBV5-1 and TRBJ2-7, with D perhaps given as TRBD1 or TRBD2 (6 bases each). The CDR3 sequence is 17 residues long. Germline V gene lookup returns CDR1 SGHRS and CDR2 YFSETQ. The V end lost 4 bases, the J end lost 2 bases, and 22 bases lay between the germline ends. The chain's CDR3 is CASSEEGSGAGTYEQYF. CDR3 DNA: TGCGCCAGCAGCGAGGAGGGATCAGGGGCGGGCACCTACGAGCAGTACTTC.

The chain uses TRBV19 and TRBJ1-2; no clear D. The germline CDR1 and CDR2 sequences are LNHDA and SQIVND (reference sequence). CDR3 length: 13 amino acids. The germline V and J ends were trimmed by 7 bases and 3 bases, with 12 bases remaining between them. Written as DNA, the CDR3 is TGTGCCAGTAAGGATCCGACCGACTATGGCTACACCTTC. Translated: CASKDPTDYGYTF.

This clonotype came up many times. This rearrangement joins TRBV6-1 to TRBJ1-5, with unresolved D. The germline V gene has CDR1 MNHNS and CDR2 SASEGT. The V end lost 10 bases, the J end lost 6 bases, and 16 bases lay between the germline ends. The CDR3 length is 13 residues. The CDR3 loop is CATAGRGFQPQHF. The CDR3 region has the DNA TGTGCCACCGCTGGACGGGGATTTCAGCCCCAGCATTTT.

Ten or more counts support this clonotype. This chain uses TRBV12-3 or TRBV12-4 with TRBJ1-1, with 7 bases fitting TRBD1. The CDR3 sequence is 14 residues long. Losses at the gene ends were 7 bases for V and 0 bases for J; bases not matched to a gene: 5. The CDR3 nucleotides are TGTGCCAGCAAAAGGGACAGCGTGAACACTGAAGCTTTCTTT. This translates into CASKRDSVNTEAFF.

The rearrangement joins TRBV10-3 to TRBJ2-5; D remains unclear. The CDR3 contains 11 residues. Germline V lookup: CDR1 ENHRY, CDR2 SYGVKD. The CDR3 DNA sequence: TGTGTACAAAACCTCCAAGAGACCCAGTACTTC. It specifies CVQNLQETQYF.

This sequence joins TRBV11-2 and TRBJ1-1; D ambiguous. Deletions cut 0 bases from V and 1 base from J, with 9 bases between. Germline V gene data show CDR1 as SGHAT and CDR2 as FQNNGV. This CDR3 spans 15 amino acids. As DNA, the CDR3 is TGTGCCAGCAGCTTAGATGTGAAGAGGAACACTGAAGCTTTCTTT. It is translated as CASSLDVKRNTEAFF.

Many counts were recorded for this clonotype. The chain links TRBV12-3 or TRBV12-4 to TRBJ1-1, with D unresolved. This CDR3 region has 12 residues. V was shortened by 5 bases and J by 5 bases, with 9 bases between the two germline ends. CDR3 coding DNA: TGTGCCAGCAGTATCAGTCGGACTGAAGCTTTCTTT. This sequence encodes CASSISRTEAFF.

This clonotype has ten or more counts. The J gene is TRBJ2-7, the V gene TRBV13; D is uncertain. This CDR3 is 12 amino acids long. Trimming pared 5 bases from V and 7 bases from J, leaving 12 bases between. CDR1 and CDR2 (germline): PRHDT, FYEKMQ (reference sequence). CDR3 DNA: TGTGCCAGCAGCCCGAGGAGCCGTGAGCAGTACTTC. It codes for CASSPRSREQYF.

The CDR3 loop is CASRAVDRGQTEAFF. The CDR3 DNA reads TGTGCCAGCAGGGCCGTCGACAGGGGGCAAACTGAAGCTTTCTTT. The rearrangement links TRBV6-1 to TRBJ1-1; 10 nucleotides line up with TRBD1. CDR1 MNHNS and CDR2 SASEGT come from the germline V gene. This CDR3 has 15 amino acids. V lost 6 bases and J lost 5; bases outside the gene matches: 9.

This clonotype was recorded many times. The chain uses TRBV11-1 and TRBJ1-2, with TRBD1 matching over 8 bases. The CDR3 length is 17 residues. The ends lost 3 bases at V and 4 bases at J; junction bases unmatched: 13. The germline gives CDR1 SGHAT, CDR2 FQDESV (reference sequence). The CDR3 DNA sequence: TGTGCCAGCAGCTTCAATCTTGGACAGGGTAACCCCTATGGCTACACCTTC. Protein: CASSFNLGQGNPYGYTF.

The chain combines TRBV12-3 or TRBV12-4 with TRBJ1-6; TRBD1 matches at 7 bases. With 8 bases clipped from V and 0 bases from J, the junction kept 16 bases outside the gene matches. The CDR3 has 19 residues. DNA of the CDR3: TGTGCCAGCTCACCAGGGGGGAGTCTGTTCAGCTCCTATAATTCACCCCTCCACTTT. It is translated as CASSPGGSLFSSYNSPLHF.

This clonotype occurred many times. The chain couples TRBV12-3 or TRBV12-4 to TRBJ1-2; the match to TRBD1 covers 7 bases. There are 12 residues in the CDR3. V shed 9 bases and J 8 bases; nucleotides not matched to a gene: 9. The CDR3 region is CASRGQGEGYTF. As DNA, the CDR3 is TGTGCCAGTAGGGGGCAGGGTGAAGGCTACACCTTC.

V usage is TRBV6-9 and J usage is TRBJ2-5, with 14 bases matching TRBD2. This CDR3 spans 16 amino acids. The trim removed 6 bases at V and 1 base at J, leaving 4 bases unmatched. Germline loops: CDR1 MNHGY, CDR2 SVAAGI. CDR3 sequence: CASRRTSGRSQETQYF. CDR3 sequence (DNA): TGTGCCAGCAGACGGACTAGCGGGAGGTCCCAAGAGACCCAGTACTTC.

This clonotype was seen repeatedly, ten times or more. This chain uses TRBV19 with TRBJ2-4; D unclear. The CDR3 extends over 17 amino acids. The germline V gene has CDR1 LNHDA and CDR2 SQIVND (reference sequence). The V end lost 3 bases, the J end lost 0 bases, and 15 bases lay between the germline ends. The CDR3 protein is CASSMETHNLAKNIQYF. The CDR3 DNA is TGTGCCAGTAGTATGGAGACACATAATCTAGCCAAAAACATTCAGTACTTC.

This clonotype has a count of ten or more. The gene calls are TRBV20-1 and TRBJ1-5; the D gene is possibly TRBD1 (6 bases). The CDR3 sequence is 13 residues long. The germline CDR1 and CDR2 sequences are DFQATT and SNEGSKA (reference sequence). Trimming took off 4 bases at V and 8 bases at J, with 15 bases between the two ends. Here the CDR3 reads CSANIRGPKPQHF. CDR3 bases: TGCAGTGCTAATATCAGGGGCCCCAAGCCCCAGCATTTT.

This clonotype appeared many times. V is TRBV30 and J is TRBJ1-1, with 10 bases identical to TRBD1. The CDR3 contains 14 residues. V dropped 3 bases and J dropped 3; count of bases not matched to a gene: 4. Germline CDR1 GTSNPN, CDR2 SVGIG (reference sequence). CDR3 amino acids: CAWSRDRGDTEAFF. DNA of the CDR3: TGTGCCTGGAGCCGGGACAGGGGTGACACTGAAGCTTTCTTT.

This clonotype has at least ten counts. V and J are TRBV5-1 and TRBJ1-2; D not resolved. The V gene lost 2 bases and the J gene lost 8 bases, with 10 bases spanning the gap. The CDR3 has 12 residues. In germline, CDR1 is SGHRS, CDR2 YFSETQ. In nucleotides, the CDR3 is TGCGCCAGCAGCTTCGATTTCGGGGGCTACACCTTC. This gives the protein CASSFDFGGYTF. Full variable domain (outside the CDR3, taken from reference TRBV5-1 and TRBJ1-2): KAGVTQTPRYLIKTRGQQVTLSCSPISGHRSVSWYQQTPGQGLQFLFEYFSETQRNKGNFPGRFSGRQFSNSRSEMNVSTLELGDSALYLCASSFDFGGYTFGSGTRLTVV.

This chain uses TRBV25-1 with TRBJ2-7, with 10 bases matching TRBD1. The CDR3 length is 15 residues. Germline assignment: CDR1 MGHDK and CDR2 SYGVNS. The V segment lost 6 bases and the J segment 2 bases; nucleotides outside the gene matches: 7. CDR3 nucleotides: TGTGCCAGCAGCCCGGAGGGGACAGGGGCCTACGAGCAGTACTTC. Translated: CASSPEGTGAYEQYF.

There are many counts of this clonotype. V gene TRBV20-1 combines with J gene TRBJ1-2; the match to TRBD1 covers 8 bases. Trimming at V came to 3 bases and at J to 4 bases, leaving 10 bases not matched to a gene. The CDR3 length is 15 residues. Germline CDR1 is DFQATT and CDR2 is SNEGSKA (reference sequence). The CDR3 region has the DNA TGCAGTGCTAGCAGGCAGGGGGCGGATTTCTATGGCTACACCTTC. Encoded protein: CSASRQGADFYGYTF.

This clonotype was recorded many times. This CDR3 is CSARDLVGPGYGYTF. For the CDR3, the DNA is TGCAGTGCTAGAGATTTGGTGGGGCCCGGCTATGGCTACACCTTC. J is TRBJ1-2 and V is TRBV20-1, with a tentative D call TRBD1 (5 bases). This CDR3 has 15 residues. The ends were cut back, 0 bases at V and 4 bases at J, with 15 bases in the middle. Germline lookup yields CDR1 DFQATT and CDR2 SNEGSKA (reference sequence).

This clonotype was recorded at least ten times. This chain uses TRBV6-1 with TRBJ1-3, with D possibly being TRBD1 (5 bases). This CDR3 spans 14 amino acids. With 5 bases removed from V and 5 bases from J, the gap between germline ends came to 13 bases. Germline assignment: CDR1 MNHNS and CDR2 SASEGT. The DNA for the CDR3 is TGTGCCAGCAGTCCCGCACAGGCAAGAAACACCATATATTTT. Amino acids: CASSPAQARNTIYF.